The 7 T cell receptor delta chains below all came from one sample that was sequenced in a study of gamma-delta chains in newborns, infants, children. TCRdb applied CATT to the reads for clone calling. Counted here are 6,000 or so delta-chain clones, just over 14% occurring once; the ten biggest clones make up 20% to 25%. Sequencing was performed on blood, taken at baseline. The receptors here all came from a child who was a newborn, infant or young child, either healthy, febrile or measles-vaccinated (not recorded which).

In this sample, this clone is medium-sized. The chain employs TRDV2 and TRDJ1; D ambiguous. Germline assignment: CDR1 GEAIGNYY and CDR2 EKD. Trimming removed 3 bases at V and 3 bases at J, with 16 bases between. The CDR3 is 15 amino acids. Here the CDR3 reads CACDQISREADKLIF. In DNA, the CDR3 is TGTGCCTGTGACCAGATCTCCCGAGAGGCCGATAAACTCATCTTT.

By sample share, this clone is medium-sized. V is TRDV2 and J is TRDJ3, with D maybe TRDD3 (6 bases). The germline V gene encodes CDR1 GEAIGNYY and CDR2 EKD. The CDR3 is 18 residues long. The V and J ends lost 1 base and 0 bases respectively, with 12 bases between them. The DNA for the CDR3 is TGTGCCTGTGACACAGTGGGGGGTAACTCCTGGGACACCCGACAGATGTTTTTC. Translation: CACDTVGGNSWDTRQMFF.

The V and J genes are TRDV2 and TRDJ1; 7 nucleotides match TRDD3. Germline V gene data show CDR1 as GEAIGNYY and CDR2 as EKD. The J segment lost 1 base and the V segment lost 0 bases, leaving 16 bases of the junction unmatched. This CDR3 region has 19 residues. The CDR3 nucleotides read TGTGCCTGTGACACCCTCGATCTGGGGATAACATCGACCACCGATAAACTCATCTTT. It codes for CACDTLDLGITSTTDKLIF.

As to this clone: A far larger clone is only one base removed, so a read error is likely. The chain employs TRDV1 and TRDJ2; 8 nucleotides align to TRDD3. Germline assignment: CDR1 TSWWSYY and CDR2 QGS. This CDR3 comprises 22 residues. Here the CDR3 reads CAPGDLNFLFLWGYPLKAQLFF. CDR3 in DNA: TGTGCTCCTGGGGACCTCAACTTCCTTTTCCTTTGGGGATACCCTTTAAAAGCACAACTCTTCTTT.

Within the sample, this clone is medium-sized. The same CDR3 arises from other DNA sequences in this sample as well. V is TRDV2 and J is TRDJ1; TRDD3 matches at 13 bases. Trimming removed 1 base from V and 2 bases from J; junction bases left unmatched: 9. Germline CDR1 is GEAIGNYY and CDR2 is EKD. The CDR3 is 18 residues long. In DNA, the CDR3 is TGTGCCTGTGACACGGTACTGGGGGATACGCGATATACCGATAAACTCATCTTT. Translation: CACDTVLGDTRYTDKLIF.

This clone is categorized as medium-sized (0.01 to 0.1%). The genes are TRDV1 and TRDJ1; 11 bases are shared with TRDD3. The CDR3 sequence is 21 residues long. The germline CDR1 and CDR2 sequences are TSWWSYY and QGS. V lost 1 base and J lost 1; bases outside the gene matches: 17. CDR3 DNA sequence: TGTGCTCTTGGGGAACCCCTCGCTCTACGACTGGGGGATAGGGGCACCGATAAACTCATCTTT. Translation: CALGEPLALRLGDRGTDKLIF.

By proportion, this clone is medium-sized. This sample includes further DNA sequences coding for the same CDR3. This chain connects TRDV2 to TRDJ3; D ambiguous. Germline V gives CDR1 GEAIGNYY, CDR2 EKD. This CDR3 contains 16 residues. V lost 1 base, J lost 0 bases, and 6 bases lay in between. CDR3 sequence: CACDTVSSWDTRQMFF. In DNA form, the CDR3 reads TGTGCCTGTGACACTGTGAGCTCCTGGGACACCCGACAGATGTTTTTC.